This TCR beta chain originates from a study of CD8+CD57+ T cells in acquired aplastic anemia. Previously, flow cytometry had revealed CD8+CD57+ cell expansion in the patients chosen for sequencing. Severe acquired aplastic anemia was present in every patient. Patients were untreated when blood was sampled. Study conclusions and caveats: Shared by patients and controls, approximately 28 CD8+ CDR3s were abundant in patients.

From germline, CDR1 is GTSNPN and CDR2 SVGIG (reference sequence). The CDR3 spans 15 residues. A word on this clonotype: Its target is not known. The junction does not match germline at one end; this may be a read error.

TCR beta VDJ and CDR3 profiling used genomic DNA as template. One entry per CDR3 protein results from TCRdb running MiXCR on the reads. This table has just over 200,000 distinct CDR3 sequences, about 60% appearing once. This chain joins TRBV30 and TRBJ1-6, with D uncertain. The sequenced sample was sorted CD4+, CD8+, or CD8+CD57+ T cells (not recorded which) from PBMCs. This receptor was identified in a human donor with aplastic anemia. CDR3 sequence: CDWSSDVCSSDLLHF. Written as DNA, the CDR3 is TGTGACTGGAGTTCAGACGTGTGCTCTTCCGATCTCCTCCACTTT.